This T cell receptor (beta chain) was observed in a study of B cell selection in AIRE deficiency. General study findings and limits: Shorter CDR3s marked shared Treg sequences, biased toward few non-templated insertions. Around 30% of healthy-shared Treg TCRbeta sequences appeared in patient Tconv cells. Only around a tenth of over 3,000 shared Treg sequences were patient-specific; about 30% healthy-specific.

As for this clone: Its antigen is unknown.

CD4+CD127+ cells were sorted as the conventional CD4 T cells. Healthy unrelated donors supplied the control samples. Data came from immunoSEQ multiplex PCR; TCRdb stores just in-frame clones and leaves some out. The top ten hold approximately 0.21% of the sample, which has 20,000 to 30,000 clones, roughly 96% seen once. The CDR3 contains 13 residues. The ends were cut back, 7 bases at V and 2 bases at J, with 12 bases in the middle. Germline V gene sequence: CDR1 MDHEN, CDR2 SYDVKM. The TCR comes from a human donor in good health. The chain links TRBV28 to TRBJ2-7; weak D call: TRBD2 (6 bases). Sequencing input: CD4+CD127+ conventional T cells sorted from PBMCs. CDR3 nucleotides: TGTGCCAGCACCGGAGGGTACGCCTACGAGCAGTACTTC. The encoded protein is CASTGGYAYEQYF.